Following are 18 T cell receptor beta chains from one sample sequenced in a study of cytomegalovirus exposure and HLA in healthy donors. The PCR made use of 60 Vbeta and 13 Jbeta primers. Method: immunoSEQ multiplex PCR; TCRdb's copy keeps in-frame clones and lacks some. The sample holds about 210,000 clones. The sequencing input was PBMCs. The source of these receptors is a woman under 40 in good health and CMV-seropositive.

The genes are TRBV7-2 and TRBJ2-3, with TRBD2 identical over 9 bases. The V gene's germline CDR1 is SGHTA and CDR2 FQGNSA. There are 15 residues in the CDR3. V lost 1 base, J lost 8 bases, and 7 bases stayed unmatched. CDR3 residues: CASSLEGGRGGTQYF. The CDR3 DNA reads TGTGCCAGCAGCTTAGAAGGCGGGAGGGGGGGTACGCAGTATTTT.

J is TRBJ1-2 and V is TRBV7-8; the match to TRBD1 covers 9 bases. With V trimmed by 5 bases and J by 8 bases, 12 bases remained unmatched. Germline V gene data show CDR1 as SGHVS and CDR2 as FQNEAQ. This CDR3 is built from 15 residues. CDR3 loop: CASSRSPQGAEGYTF. The CDR3 bases are TGTGCCAGCAGCAGAAGTCCACAGGGGGCTGAGGGCTACACCTTC.

The CDR3 DNA reads as TGCGCCAGCAGCCAAGAGGGGGCCGGGAGGGCTCGAACCGGGGAGCTGTTTTTT. It yields the protein CASSQEGAGRARTGELFF. The rearrangement links TRBV4-1 to TRBJ2-2; 8 bases are shared with TRBD2. The CDR3 has 18 amino acids. The ends lost 0 bases at V and 5 bases at J; junction bases unmatched: 11. CDR1 is MGHRA and CDR2 is YSYEKL in the germline V gene.

The chain has TRBV30 and TRBJ2-5, with a tentative D call TRBD2 (6 bases). This CDR3 contains 13 residues. V lost 2 bases and J lost 1, with 8 bases in between. The germline V gene encodes CDR1 GTSNPN and CDR2 SVGIG (reference sequence). The CDR3 reads CAWSQGLQETQYF. In DNA form, the CDR3 reads TGTGCCTGGAGTCAGGGACTCCAAGAGACCCAGTACTTC.

Comment on this clone: Within the sample, other DNA sequences also encode this same CDR3. V is TRBV5-1 and J is TRBJ2-7; TRBD2 aligns across 8 bases. The V gene's germline CDR1 is SGHRS and CDR2 YFSETQ. This CDR3 is 15 amino acids long. V lost 0 bases, J lost 4 bases, and 6 bases stayed unmatched. This chain's CDR3 is CASSLGTSGGYEQYF. CDR3 DNA sequence: TGCGCCAGCAGCTTGGGTACTAGCGGAGGGTACGAGCAGTACTTC.

The chain has TRBV28 and TRBJ1-2; TRBD1 might be the D (5 bases). Trimming took off 6 bases at V and 2 bases at J, with 22 bases between the two ends. CDR1 and CDR2 (germline): MDHEN, SYDVKM. The CDR3 consists of 17 residues. For the CDR3, the DNA is TGTGCCAGCAGCCCAAGGACGCCAGGGAGGTACAACTATGGCTACACCTTC. Protein product: CASSPRTPGRYNYGYTF.

This chain joins TRBV6-1 and TRBJ1-2; TRBD1 matches at 9 bases. V gave up 5 bases and J gave up 8 bases; unmatched junction bases: 6. The germline CDR1 and CDR2 sequences are MNHNS and SASEGT. The CDR3 sequence is 13 residues long. The CDR3 DNA reads TGTGCCAGCAGTTCGGACAGGGGAGGGGGCTACACCTTC. As protein: CASSSDRGGGYTF.

The V gene is TRBV18, the J gene TRBJ2-7, with D possibly TRBD2 on 5 matching bases. The CDR3 runs 15 residues. Germline V lookup: CDR1 KGHSH, CDR2 LQKENI. Trimming took 3 bases from V and 3 from J, leaving 15 bases between them. CDR3 in amino acids: CASSPSNAGIYEQYF. DNA for the CDR3: TGTGCCAGCTCACCCTCGAACGCCGGGATCTACGAGCAGTACTTC.

In nucleotides, the CDR3 is TGTGCCAGCAGCTCAAACGGGGGGCAAGAGACCCAGTACTTC. Its translation is CASSSNGGQETQYF. The chain employs TRBV11-3 and TRBJ2-5; 7 nucleotides agree with TRBD2. The CDR3 runs 14 residues. Germline V CDR1 and CDR2: SGHNT, YENEEA. V shed 4 bases, J shed 2 bases, and the junction held 4 bases outside the gene matches.

In DNA form, the CDR3 reads TGTGCCAGCAGCTCCGGAGCTGGGACAGGGGACTACGAGCAGTACTTC. Encoded protein: CASSSGAGTGDYEQYF. The rearrangement uses TRBV5-4 and TRBJ2-7, with TRBD1 matching over 10 bases. Germline lookup yields CDR1 SGHNT and CDR2 YYREEE (reference sequence). The CDR3 has 16 amino acids. V lost 3 bases, J lost 3 bases, and 9 bases stayed unmatched.

V is TRBV25-1 and J is TRBJ1-2; 7 nucleotides match TRBD1. From germline, CDR1 is MGHDK and CDR2 SYGVNS. V shed 4 bases, J shed 2 bases, and the junction held 4 bases outside the gene matches. The CDR3 sequence is 14 residues long. The CDR3 protein is CASSGQGANYGYTF. The CDR3 DNA reads as TGTGCCAGCAGTGGACAGGGCGCAAACTATGGCTACACCTTC.

CDR3 residues: CASSQDLGVQFF. The CDR3 region has the DNA TGCGCCAGCAGCCAAGACTTAGGGGTGCAGTTCTTC. The chain combines TRBV4-1 with TRBJ2-1; weak D call: TRBD1 (5 bases). The CDR3 totals 12 residues. Per the germline V gene, CDR1 is MGHRA and CDR2 is YSYEKL. V was pared by 0 bases and J by 12 bases, with 9 bases between.

V is TRBV6-5 and J is TRBJ2-1, with 7 nucleotides matching TRBD2. Germline CDR1 is MNHEY and CDR2 is SVGAGI. There are 16 residues in the CDR3. The V gene end was trimmed by 2 bases and the J gene end by 1 base; junction bases not matched to a gene: 5. The CDR3 protein is CASSYTGGPSYNEQFF. CDR3 DNA: TGTGCCAGCAGTTACACGGGGGGACCTTCCTACAATGAGCAGTTCTTC.

The chain combines TRBV4-3 with TRBJ2-3, with D maybe TRBD2 (6 bases). There are 16 residues in the CDR3. From germline, CDR1 is LGHNA and CDR2 YSLEER. The germline V and J ends were trimmed by 4 bases and 1 base, with 15 bases remaining between them. Here the CDR3 reads CASSPKKAGGTDTQYF. The CDR3 region has the DNA TGCGCCAGCAGCCCTAAGAAAGCGGGCGGCACAGATACGCAGTATTTT.

The chain recombines TRBV5-4 with TRBJ1-5, with D possibly TRBD1 on 6 matching bases. CDR1 and CDR2 (germline): SGHNT, YYREEE (reference sequence). CDR3 length: 16 residues. With 0 bases removed from V and 4 bases from J, the gap between germline ends came to 14 bases. CDR3 sequence: CASSLGGPDSNQPQHF. The CDR3 DNA reads TGTGCCAGCAGCTTGGGGGGGCCGGACAGTAATCAGCCCCAGCATTTT.

CDR3 loop: CASSDSAGTDTQYF. In DNA, the CDR3 is TGTGCCAGCAGTGACTCGGCTGGCACAGATACGCAGTATTTT. This chain links TRBV6-4 with TRBJ2-3; the D is unclear. V dropped 0 bases and J dropped 1 base, with 5 bases sitting between them. The CDR3 has 14 residues. Per the germline V gene, CDR1 is MRHNA and CDR2 is SNTAGT.

This CDR3 is CASSQPGQGGEQYF. CDR3 coding DNA: TGCGCCAGCAGCCAGCCGGGACAGGGCGGCGAGCAGTACTTC. This sequence joins TRBV5-1 and TRBJ2-7; 9 bases map to TRBD1. The V segment lost 4 bases and the J segment 6 bases; nucleotides outside the gene matches: 8. Germline-derived CDR1 and CDR2 are SGHRS and YFSETQ. The CDR3 is 14 amino acids.

CDR3 bases: TGCGCCAGCAGCTTGGATGGGGACTATTTGCAGTATTTT. It codes for CASSLDGDYLQYF. The chain has TRBV5-1 and TRBJ2-3, with 7 positions matching TRBD2. The length of the CDR3 is 13 residues. J lost 11 bases, V lost 0 bases, and 6 bases had no gene match. Per germline, CDR1 SGHRS and CDR2 YFSETQ.